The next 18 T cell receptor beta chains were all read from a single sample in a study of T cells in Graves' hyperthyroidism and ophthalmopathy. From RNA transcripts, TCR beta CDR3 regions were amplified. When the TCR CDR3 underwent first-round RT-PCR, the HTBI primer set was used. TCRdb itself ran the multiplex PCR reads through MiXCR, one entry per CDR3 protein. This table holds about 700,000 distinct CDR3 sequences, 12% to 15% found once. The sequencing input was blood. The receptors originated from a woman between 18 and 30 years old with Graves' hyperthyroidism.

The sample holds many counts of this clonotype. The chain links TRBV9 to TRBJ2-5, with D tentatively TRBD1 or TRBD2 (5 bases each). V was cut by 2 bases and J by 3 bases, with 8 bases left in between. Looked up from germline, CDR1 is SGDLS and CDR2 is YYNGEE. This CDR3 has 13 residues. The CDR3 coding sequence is TGTGCCAGCAGCGTGACAGCGGAAGAGACCCAGTACTTC. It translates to CASSVTAEETQYF.

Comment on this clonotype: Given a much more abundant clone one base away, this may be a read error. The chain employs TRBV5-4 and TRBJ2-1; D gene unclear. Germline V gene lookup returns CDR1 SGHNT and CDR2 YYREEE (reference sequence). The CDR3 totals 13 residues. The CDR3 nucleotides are TGTGCCAGCAGATGGGTGGACGACAATGAGCAGCTCTTC. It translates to CASRWVDDNEQLF.

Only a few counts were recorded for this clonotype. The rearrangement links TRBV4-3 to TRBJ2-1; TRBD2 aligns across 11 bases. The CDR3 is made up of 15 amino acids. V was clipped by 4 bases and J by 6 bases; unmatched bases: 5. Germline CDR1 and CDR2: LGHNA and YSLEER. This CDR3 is CASSLTSGSINEQFF. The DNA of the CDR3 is TGCGCCAGCAGCCTCACTAGCGGGAGTATCAATGAGCAGTTCTTC.

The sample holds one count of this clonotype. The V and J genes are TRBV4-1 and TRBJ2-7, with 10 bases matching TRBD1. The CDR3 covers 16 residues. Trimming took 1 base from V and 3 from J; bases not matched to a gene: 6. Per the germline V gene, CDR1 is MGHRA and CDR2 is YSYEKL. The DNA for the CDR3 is TGCGCCAGCAGCCAAGTGGGGGGACAGGGGTACTACGAGCAGTACTTC. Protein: CASSQVGGQGYYEQYF.

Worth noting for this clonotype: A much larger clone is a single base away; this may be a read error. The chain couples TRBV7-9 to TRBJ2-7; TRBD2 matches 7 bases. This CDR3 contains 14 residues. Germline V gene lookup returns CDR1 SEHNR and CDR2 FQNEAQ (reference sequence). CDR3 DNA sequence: TGTGCCAGCAGGGCGTCTAGCGGTTCCTACGGGCAGTACTTC. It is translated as CASRASSGSYGQYF.

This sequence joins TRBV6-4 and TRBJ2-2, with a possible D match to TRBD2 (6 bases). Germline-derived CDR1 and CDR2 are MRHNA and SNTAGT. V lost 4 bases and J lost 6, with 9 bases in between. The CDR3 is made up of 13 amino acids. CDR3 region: CASSATRAGELFF. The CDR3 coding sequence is TGTGCCAGCAGTGCGACTAGGGCCGGGGAGCTGTTTTTT.

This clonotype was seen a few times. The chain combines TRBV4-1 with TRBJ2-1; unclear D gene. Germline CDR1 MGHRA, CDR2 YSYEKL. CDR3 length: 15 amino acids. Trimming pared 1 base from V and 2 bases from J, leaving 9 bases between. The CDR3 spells CASSQAPAAYNEQFF. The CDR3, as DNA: TGCGCCAGCAGCCAAGCACCCGCCGCCTACAATGAGCAGTTCTTC.

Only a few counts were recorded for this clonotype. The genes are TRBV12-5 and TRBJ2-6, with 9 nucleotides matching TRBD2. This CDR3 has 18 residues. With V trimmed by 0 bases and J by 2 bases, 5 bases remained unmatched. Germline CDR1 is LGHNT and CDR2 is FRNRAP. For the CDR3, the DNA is TGTGCTAGTGGTTTGGTACAAAGACTAGCGGCTGGGGCCAACGTCCTGACTTTC. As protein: CASGLVQRLAAGANVLTF.

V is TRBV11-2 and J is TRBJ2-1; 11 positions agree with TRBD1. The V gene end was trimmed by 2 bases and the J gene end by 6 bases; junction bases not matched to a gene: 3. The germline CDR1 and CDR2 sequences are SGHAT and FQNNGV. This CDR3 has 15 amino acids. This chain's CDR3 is CASSLWTGGRNEQFF. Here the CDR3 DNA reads TGTGCCAGCAGCTTATGGACAGGGGGCCGCAATGAGCAGTTCTTC.

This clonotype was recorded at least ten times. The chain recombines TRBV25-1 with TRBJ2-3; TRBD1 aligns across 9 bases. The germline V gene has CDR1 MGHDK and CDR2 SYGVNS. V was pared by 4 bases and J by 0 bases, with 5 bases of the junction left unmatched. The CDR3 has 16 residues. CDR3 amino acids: CASSVPQGASTDTQYF. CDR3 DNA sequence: TGTGCCAGCAGTGTTCCACAGGGGGCCAGCACAGATACGCAGTATTTT.

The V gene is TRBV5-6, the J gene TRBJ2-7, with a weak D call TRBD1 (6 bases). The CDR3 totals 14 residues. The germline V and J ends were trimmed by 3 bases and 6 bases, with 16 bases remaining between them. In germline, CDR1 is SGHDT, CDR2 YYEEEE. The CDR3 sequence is CASSSPGTLVEQYF. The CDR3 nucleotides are TGTGCCAGCAGCTCGCCCGGGACACTCGTCGAGCAGTACTTC. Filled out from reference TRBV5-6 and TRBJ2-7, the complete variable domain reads DAGVTQSPTHLIKTRGQQVTLRCSPKSGHDTVSWYQQALGQGPQFIFQYYEEEERQRGNFPDRFSGHQFPNYSSELNVNALLLGDSALYLCASSSPGTLVEQYFGPGTRLTVT.

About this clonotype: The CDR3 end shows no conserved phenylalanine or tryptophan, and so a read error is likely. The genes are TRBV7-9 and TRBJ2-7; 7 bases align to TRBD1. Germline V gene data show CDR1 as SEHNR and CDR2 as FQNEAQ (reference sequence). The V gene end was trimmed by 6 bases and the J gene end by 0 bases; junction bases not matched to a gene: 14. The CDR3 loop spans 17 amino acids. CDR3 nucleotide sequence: TGTGCCAGCAGGGGGGACAGAGCGGAGCCTTTCTCCTACGAGCAGTACTTG. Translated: CASRGDRAEPFSYEQYL.

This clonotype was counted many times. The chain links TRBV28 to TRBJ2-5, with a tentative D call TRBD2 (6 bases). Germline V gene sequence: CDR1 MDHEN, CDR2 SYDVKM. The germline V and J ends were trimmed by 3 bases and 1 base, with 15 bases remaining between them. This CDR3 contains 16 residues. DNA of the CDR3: TGTGCCAGCAGTTTCTTTAGCGGTTCCCTCCAAGAGACCCAGTACTTC. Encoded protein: CASSFFSGSLQETQYF.

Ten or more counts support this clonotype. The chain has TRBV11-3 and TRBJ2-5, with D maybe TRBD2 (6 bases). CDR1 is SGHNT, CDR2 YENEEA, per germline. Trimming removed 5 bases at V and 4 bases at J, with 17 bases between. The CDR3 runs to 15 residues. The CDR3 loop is CASSPMLARGETQYF. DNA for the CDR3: TGTGCCAGCAGCCCTATGTTAGCGCGGGGAGAGACCCAGTACTTC.

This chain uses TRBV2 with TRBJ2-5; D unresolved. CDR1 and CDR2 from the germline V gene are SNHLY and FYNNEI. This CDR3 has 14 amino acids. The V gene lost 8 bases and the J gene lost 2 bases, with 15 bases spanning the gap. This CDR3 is CASGPDRVQETQYF. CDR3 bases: TGTGCCAGCGGGCCGGACCGGGTGCAAGAGACCCAGTACTTC. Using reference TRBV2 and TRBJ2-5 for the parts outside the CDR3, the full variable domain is EPEVTQTPSHQVTQMGQEVILRCVPISNHLYFYWYRQILGQKVEFLVSFYNNEISEKSEIFDDQFSVERPDGSNFTLKIRSTKLEDSAMYFCASGPDRVQETQYFGPGTRLLVL.

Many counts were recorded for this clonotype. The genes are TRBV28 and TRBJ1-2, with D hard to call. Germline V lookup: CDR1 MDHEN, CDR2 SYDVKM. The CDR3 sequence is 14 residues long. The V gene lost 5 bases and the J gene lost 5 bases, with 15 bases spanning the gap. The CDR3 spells CASSLLRSPYGYTF. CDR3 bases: TGTGCCAGCAGTCTGCTTCGGTCCCCTTATGGCTACACCTTC.

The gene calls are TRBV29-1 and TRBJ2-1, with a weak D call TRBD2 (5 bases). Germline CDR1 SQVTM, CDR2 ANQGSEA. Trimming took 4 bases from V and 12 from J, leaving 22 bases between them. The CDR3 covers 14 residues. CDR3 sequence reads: CSVGPSQVDNGQFF. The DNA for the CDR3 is TGCAGCGTTGGCCCTAGCCAAGTAGACAACGGGCAGTTCTTC.

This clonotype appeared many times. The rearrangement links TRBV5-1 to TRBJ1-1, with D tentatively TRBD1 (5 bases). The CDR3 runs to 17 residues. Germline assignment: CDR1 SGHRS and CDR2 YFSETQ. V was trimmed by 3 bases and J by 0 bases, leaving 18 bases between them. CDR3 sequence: CASSSGLTARVNTEAFF. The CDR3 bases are TGCGCCAGCAGCTCGGGACTGACAGCCCGGGTGAACACTGAAGCTTTCTTT.